What follows are 11 T cell receptor beta chains derived from one specimen sequenced in a study of T-cell memory formation after mild COVID-19. TCRdb called the 5' RACE reads again in MiXCR, with one record for every CDR3 protein. Of roughly 260,000 distinct CDR3 sequences listed, 15% to 20% were seen once; the top ten hold about 4%. Sequencing was performed on PBMCs or a T cell subset sorted from them (not recorded which). The receptors shown here come from a man aged 18 to 35 who had mild COVID-19 (a few samples of this study predate the infection). Cell type and time point are not known.

This clonotype was seen more than once but under ten times. CDR3 bases: TGCAGTGCTCTACGACTAGCGGGGGGGCATGAGCAGTTCTTC. It yields the protein CSALRLAGGHEQFF. The chain couples TRBV20-1 to TRBJ2-1, with 14 nucleotides matching TRBD2. Germline loops: CDR1 DFQATT, CDR2 SNEGSKA (reference sequence). The CDR3 length is 14 residues. The J segment lost 8 bases and the V segment lost 5 bases, leaving 5 bases of the junction unmatched.

This chain links TRBV28 with TRBJ1-2; TRBD1 might be the D (5 bases). V was shortened by 6 bases and J by 3 bases, with 17 bases between the two germline ends. Germline loops: CDR1 MDHEN, CDR2 SYDVKM. This CDR3 is 15 amino acids long. This CDR3 is CASSPVGARDYGYTF. The CDR3 DNA reads as TGTGCCAGCAGCCCCGTAGGGGCCCGAGACTATGGCTACACCTTC.

At least ten counts were recorded for this clonotype. The rearrangement links TRBV5-1 to TRBJ2-1; the D gene could be TRBD1 or TRBD2 (6 bases each). The CDR3 sequence is 15 residues long. Trimming took 3 bases from V and 3 from J, leaving 13 bases between them. Germline V gene data show CDR1 as SGHRS and CDR2 as YFSETQ. Written as DNA, the CDR3 is TGCGCCAGCAGCTCGGGGGCAGGGGACTACAATGAGCAGTTCTTC. Its translation: CASSSGAGDYNEQFF.

V is TRBV5-4 and J is TRBJ2-5, with TRBD1 as a possible D gene (5 bases). This CDR3 is 14 amino acids long. Germline V lookup: CDR1 SGHNT, CDR2 YYREEE (reference sequence). V lost 0 bases and J 2 bases, leaving 8 bases between the germline ends. CDR3 protein: CASSLAQGQETQYF. CDR3 coding DNA: TGTGCCAGCAGCTTGGCCCAGGGACAAGAGACCCAGTACTTC.

The J gene is TRBJ2-1, the V gene TRBV5-1; 11 bases are shared with TRBD2. This CDR3 spans 17 amino acids. Germline loops: CDR1 SGHRS, CDR2 YFSETQ. The V segment lost 1 base and the J segment 0 bases; nucleotides outside the gene matches: 3. CDR3 loop: CASSLPSGGNSYNEQFF. In DNA, the CDR3 is TGCGCCAGCAGCTTGCCTAGCGGGGGGAACTCCTACAATGAGCAGTTCTTC.

The rearrangement uses TRBV4-1 and TRBJ2-6; D tentatively reads TRBD1 or TRBD2 (5 bases each). Germline loops: CDR1 MGHRA, CDR2 YSYEKL. The CDR3 runs to 15 residues. The V gene lost 4 bases and the J gene lost 4 bases, with 11 bases spanning the gap. The CDR3 coding sequence is TGCGCCAGCAGCCGAGCCGGGACGGGGGCCAACGTCCTGACTTTC. It codes for CASSRAGTGANVLTF.

In this sample, this clonotype turned up a few times. The J gene is TRBJ2-7, the V gene TRBV10-1, with D possibly called TRBD1 or TRBD2 (5 bases each). This CDR3 is 13 amino acids long. Germline values: CDR1 WNHNN, CDR2 SYGVQD (reference sequence). V gave up 10 bases and J gave up 8 bases, with 21 bases separating them. The CDR3 here is CATSPGPSLKQYF. CDR3 in DNA: TGCGCCACTTCTCCGGGACCGTCACTTAAGCAGTACTTC.

This clonotype has a handful of counts. The CDR3 is CSVKPAPTNEKLFF. DNA of the CDR3: TGCAGCGTTAAACCGGCCCCAACTAATGAAAAACTGTTTTTT. J is TRBJ1-4 and V is TRBV29-1, with D hard to call. Trimming took 5 bases from V and 0 from J, leaving 10 bases between them. This CDR3 comprises 14 residues. Germline CDR1 SQVTM, CDR2 ANQGSEA.

This clonotype was picked up one time. The V call is TRBV12-3 or TRBV12-4, the J call TRBJ1-5; D is unclear. The length of the CDR3 is 15 residues. V was clipped by 6 bases and J by 11 bases, with 23 bases between them. CDR3 nucleotide sequence: TGTGCCAGCAGCCTCCCGCAGGCCCTGTTCGCGGCCCAGCATTTT. Translation: CASSLPQALFAAQHF.

The chain couples TRBV7-2 to TRBJ2-2, with 7 bases fitting TRBD2. The length of the CDR3 is 16 residues. Trimming cost V 5 bases and J 4 bases; bases outside gene matches: 10. In germline, CDR1 is SGHTA, CDR2 FQGNSA. The CDR3: CASSLGGRGITGELFF. In nucleotides, the CDR3 is TGTGCCAGCAGCCTGGGCGGGCGGGGGATCACCGGGGAGCTGTTTTTT.

This clonotype was detected a few times. CDR3 in DNA: TGTGCCAGCAGCCCGCGGGCTCCAGGACACTATGGCTACACCTTC. Translation gives CASSPRAPGHYGYTF. The V and J genes are TRBV7-2 and TRBJ1-2; D ambiguous. Trimming pared 5 bases from V and 3 bases from J, leaving 16 bases between. Per germline, CDR1 SGHTA and CDR2 FQGNSA. This CDR3 contains 15 residues.